The next 29 T cell receptor beta chains were all read from a single sample in a study of T cells in Graves' hyperthyroidism and ophthalmopathy. The investigators amplified TCR beta CDR3 regions from RNA transcripts. The HTBI primer set served for first-round RT-PCR of the TCR CDR3. From the multiplex PCR reads, TCRdb called clonotypes with MiXCR, one entry per CDR3 protein. In the table there are a few hundred thousand distinct CDR3 sequences, less than 25% of which are singletons. The specimen was blood. All receptors derive from a man younger than 35 with Graves' hyperthyroidism.

This clonotype was found many times. This chain connects TRBV19 to TRBJ1-2; D is perhaps TRBD1 (6 bases). V was pared by 7 bases and J by 2 bases, with 14 bases between. The CDR3 loop spans 14 amino acids. Germline assignment: CDR1 LNHDA and CDR2 SQIVND (reference sequence). The CDR3 sequence is CASTPGQTNYGYTF. In DNA, the CDR3 is TGTGCCAGTACCCCGGGACAAACAAACTATGGCTACACCTTC.

The chain is built from TRBV10-3 and TRBJ2-5, with TRBD1 matching over 7 bases. The length of the CDR3 is 14 residues. CDR1 ENHRY and CDR2 SYGVKD come from the germline V gene. Trimming took 2 bases from V and 3 from J; bases not matched to a gene: 3. CDR3 residues: CAISEEGAKETQYF. Here the CDR3 DNA reads TGTGCCATCAGTGAGGAGGGGGCGAAAGAGACCCAGTACTTC.

This clonotype was found a few times. This chain links TRBV6-1 with TRBJ1-3; TRBD1 is a possible D gene (5 bases). CDR1 is MNHNS, CDR2 SASEGT, per germline. CDR3 length: 17 residues. The V and J ends lost 8 bases and 3 bases respectively, with 23 bases between them. The CDR3 is CASSLMGLGEFGNTIYF. DNA of the CDR3: TGTGCCAGCTCCCTCATGGGGCTTGGAGAGTTTGGAAACACCATATATTTT.

This clonotype came up many times. The chain has TRBV6-1 and TRBJ1-2; the match to TRBD1 covers 7 bases. With 2 bases clipped from V and 3 bases from J, the junction kept 6 bases outside the gene matches. This CDR3 is 15 amino acids long. Germline-derived CDR1 and CDR2 are MNHNS and SASEGT. The CDR3 DNA reads TGTGCCAGCAGTGAACCGGGACAGCCTTACTATGGCTACACCTTC. This gives the protein CASSEPGQPYYGYTF.

V gene TRBV20-1 combines with J gene TRBJ2-7, with 9 bases matching TRBD2. CDR1 is DFQATT, CDR2 SNEGSKA, per germline (reference sequence). With 1 base clipped from V and 3 bases from J, the junction kept 4 bases outside the gene matches. CDR3 length: 14 residues. Here the CDR3 DNA reads TGCAGTGCTAGAGTGACTAGCGGACGCTACGAGCAGTACTTC. Protein product: CSARVTSGRYEQYF.

A few counts support this clonotype. The V gene is TRBV9, the J gene TRBJ1-6; 7 nucleotides agree with TRBD1. The J segment lost 9 bases and the V segment lost 0 bases, leaving 6 bases of the junction unmatched. Germline loops: CDR1 SGDLS, CDR2 YYNGEE. This CDR3 spans 15 amino acids. CDR3 residues: CASSVGKGGGSPLHF. CDR3 DNA sequence: TGTGCCAGCAGCGTAGGAAAAGGGGGCGGTTCACCCCTCCACTTT.

This clonotype appeared once. J is TRBJ2-2 and V is TRBV28, with TRBD1 as a possible D gene (6 bases). This CDR3 spans 15 amino acids. Germline values: CDR1 MDHEN, CDR2 SYDVKM. The V end was cut by 3 bases, the J end by 4 bases, with 12 bases between. In DNA form, the CDR3 reads TGTGCCAGCAGTTTGAACAGGGTAGCCACCGGGGAGCTGTTTTTT. Its protein is CASSLNRVATGELFF. Filled out from reference TRBV28 and TRBJ2-2, the complete variable domain reads DVKVTQSSRYLVKRTGEKVFLECVQDMDHENMFWYRQDPGLGLRLIYFSYDVKMKEKGDIPEGYSVSREKKERFSLILESASTNQTSMYLCASSLNRVATGELFFGEGSRLTVL.

This clonotype was seen repeatedly, ten times or more. The chain employs TRBV7-8 and TRBJ2-2; 9 positions match TRBD1. Losses at the gene ends were 4 bases for V and 2 bases for J; bases not matched to a gene: 5. The CDR3 is 16 amino acids. The germline V gene encodes CDR1 SGHVS and CDR2 FQNEAQ. The CDR3 protein is CASSYPGQGNTGELFF. The CDR3 region has the DNA TGTGCCAGCAGCTATCCGGGACAGGGTAACACCGGGGAGCTGTTTTTT.

The CDR3 loop reads CASSYLKNTEAFF. The CDR3 DNA reads as TGTGCCAGCAGTTACCTGAAGAACACTGAAGCTTTCTTT. The chain has TRBV6-5 and TRBJ1-1; D unclear. The CDR3 runs to 13 residues. V was trimmed by 2 bases and J by 1 base, leaving 5 bases between them. Germline values: CDR1 MNHEY, CDR2 SVGAGI.

This clonotype was seen repeatedly, ten times or more. The chain carries TRBV19 and TRBJ1-1; D ambiguous. The CDR3 extends over 16 amino acids. Germline V lookup: CDR1 LNHDA, CDR2 SQIVND (reference sequence). V lost 6 bases and J lost 4, with 21 bases in between. CDR3 sequence: CASSPPVFEAGTEAFF. The CDR3 nucleotides are TGTGCCAGTAGCCCCCCCGTTTTCGAGGCGGGCACTGAAGCTTTCTTT.

This chain uses TRBV20-1 with TRBJ1-5, with TRBD1 as a possible D gene (5 bases). Germline V gene data show CDR1 as DFQATT and CDR2 as SNEGSKA (reference sequence). The V and J ends lost 7 bases and 2 bases respectively, with 21 bases between them. This CDR3 is built from 16 residues. The CDR3 sequence is CSVGGPLSYGNQPQHF. The CDR3 DNA follows: TGCAGTGTCGGGGGTCCCTTAAGTTATGGCAATCAGCCCCAGCATTTT.

As regards this clonotype: A much larger clone lies a single base off, so this may be a read error. The V and J genes are TRBV11-2 and TRBJ1-2; the match to TRBD1 covers 7 bases. The CDR3 has 17 residues. The germline V gene encodes CDR1 SGHAT and CDR2 FQNNGV. The CDR3 protein is CASSPYRGPKFNYGYSF. The CDR3 DNA follows: TGTGCCAGCAGCCCCTATAGGGGGCCTAAATTTAACTATGGCTACTCCTTC.

Comments on this clonotype: Germline is not matched at one junction end, which may reflect a read error. The V call is TRBV3-1, the J call TRBJ2-4; D possibly uses TRBD1 or TRBD2 (5 bases each). Germline values: CDR1 LGHDT, CDR2 YNNKEL (reference sequence). The CDR3 has 13 residues. CDR3 sequence: CASKERGANIKYF. In DNA form, the CDR3 reads TGTGCCAGCAAAGAGAGGGGTGCGAACATTAAGTACTTC.

The chain has TRBV3-1 and TRBJ2-5, with D unresolved. The CDR3 length is 12 residues. The ends were cut back, 2 bases at V and 3 bases at J, with 4 bases in the middle. Germline V gives CDR1 LGHDT, CDR2 YNNKEL (reference sequence). CDR3 region: CASSQREETQYF. CDR3 DNA: TGTGCCAGCAGCCAAAGAGAAGAGACCCAGTACTTC.

The table lists this clonotype with many counts. This sequence joins TRBV6-1 and TRBJ2-7; 7 bases line up with TRBD1. CDR3 size: 14 residues. V lost 6 bases and J lost 6; bases outside the gene matches: 11. The germline V gene encodes CDR1 MNHNS and CDR2 SASEGT. CDR3 amino acids: CASRNARAGGEQYF. For the CDR3, the DNA is TGTGCCAGCAGAAACGCCAGAGCAGGGGGCGAGCAGTACTTC.

The chain has TRBV2 and TRBJ2-3; 9 nucleotides align to TRBD1. The germline gives CDR1 SNHLY, CDR2 FYNNEI. After removal of 5 bases from V and 4 bases from J, the junction contained 7 bases not matched to a gene. The CDR3 length is 15 residues. Here the CDR3 reads CASSPGQGWADTQYF. CDR3 bases: TGTGCCAGCAGTCCGGGACAGGGCTGGGCAGATACGCAGTATTTT.

The genes are TRBV7-9 and TRBJ2-7, with D perhaps assigned TRBD1 or TRBD2 (5 bases each). From germline, CDR1 is SEHNR and CDR2 FQNEAQ (reference sequence). Trimming took 2 bases from V and 7 from J, leaving 9 bases between them. The CDR3 is made up of 12 amino acids. This CDR3 is CASSLNGAEQYF. The CDR3 nucleotides read TGTGCCAGCAGCTTAAACGGGGCGGAGCAGTACTTC.

The chain uses TRBV6-1 and TRBJ1-5; D is perhaps TRBD1 (5 bases). From germline, CDR1 is MNHNS and CDR2 SASEGT. V shed 7 bases and J shed 4 bases, with 20 bases lying between them. The CDR3 consists of 16 residues. CDR3 residues: CASKRGGPGENQPQHF. CDR3 bases: TGTGCCAGCAAGCGGGGGGGTCCCGGGGAAAATCAGCCCCAGCATTTT.

This clonotype was detected only once. The J gene is TRBJ1-5, the V gene TRBV6-2 or TRBV6-3; no clear D. The CDR3 length is 19 residues. V shed 2 bases and J shed 5 bases, with 25 bases lying between them. The germline CDR1 and CDR2 sequences are MNHEY and SVGEGT. The CDR3: CASSYPKGSHCIAYQPQHF. CDR3 coding DNA: TGTGCCAGCAGTTACCCGAAAGGGTCACACTGCATCGCGTATCAGCCCCAGCATTTT.

This clonotype showed up many times. The genes are TRBV6-1 and TRBJ2-7; unclear D gene. Trimming shortened V by 6 bases and J by 3 bases, and 21 bases separated the two germline ends. The CDR3 contains 16 residues. Per the germline V gene, CDR1 is MNHNS and CDR2 is SASEGT. The CDR3 DNA reads as TGTGCCAGCAGCAATCAAAAGGGCGTCTACTACTACGAGCAGTACTTC. This encodes CASSNQKGVYYYEQYF.

A note on this clonotype: Its ends do not fully match the called genes, so a read error is possible. The gene calls are TRBV28 and TRBJ1-1; D unclear. This CDR3 is built from 14 residues. CDR1 is MDHEN, CDR2 SYDVKM, per germline. The CDR3 DNA reads as TGTGCCAGCAGGGAGATTATCGTTGGCACTGATGCTTTCTTT. Amino acid sequence: CASREIIVGTDAFF.

There are many counts of this clonotype. The genes are TRBV7-3 and TRBJ2-7; no reliable D call. CDR1 SGHTA and CDR2 FQGTGA come from the germline V gene. The CDR3 is 12 amino acids. V lost 3 bases and J 3 bases, leaving 6 bases between the germline ends. CDR3 in DNA: TGTGCCAGCAGCTTCCCCCTCTACGAGCAGTACTTC. Protein: CASSFPLYEQYF.

In this sample, this clonotype turned up many times. This chain uses TRBV13 with TRBJ2-5; the match to TRBD2 covers 9 bases. There are 18 residues in the CDR3. Germline CDR1 reads PRHDT; CDR2 reads FYEKMQ (reference sequence). Trimming removed 4 bases from V and 2 bases from J; junction bases left unmatched: 14. CDR3 DNA: TGTGCCAGCAGCTCGACAGGAATGGGTAGCGGGGGACAAGAGACCCAGTACTTC. Encoded protein: CASSSTGMGSGGQETQYF.

The V gene is TRBV7-8, the J gene TRBJ2-3, with a tentative D call TRBD2 (6 bases). The CDR3 runs to 15 residues. V lost 0 bases and J 4 bases, leaving 11 bases between the germline ends. The germline V gene has CDR1 SGHVS and CDR2 FQNEAQ. CDR3 DNA sequence: TGTGCCAGCAGCTTAGCGGGGGGAGTCGCAGATACGCAGTATTTT. Translated: CASSLAGGVADTQYF.

The sample holds many counts of this clonotype. This chain connects TRBV19 to TRBJ1-2; D uncertain. The CDR3 contains 13 residues. Trimming took off 6 bases at V and 6 bases at J, with 14 bases between the two ends. Per the germline V gene, CDR1 is LNHDA and CDR2 is SQIVND (reference sequence). The CDR3 spells CASRAGNTHGYTF. CDR3 DNA sequence: TGTGCCAGTAGGGCAGGAAATACTCATGGCTACACCTTC.

This clonotype was picked up many times. The rearrangement joins TRBV7-8 to TRBJ2-5, with TRBD2 matching 9 bases. V gave up 5 bases and J gave up 5 bases; unmatched junction bases: 12. The CDR3 runs 16 residues. The germline CDR1 and CDR2 sequences are SGHVS and FQNEAQ. CDR3 protein: CASSPKSSGGLETQYF. For the CDR3, the DNA is TGTGCCAGCAGCCCAAAGAGCAGCGGGGGGCTGGAGACCCAGTACTTC.

Only a few counts were recorded for this clonotype. The chain joins TRBV6-2 or TRBV6-3 to TRBJ1-5, with D tentatively TRBD1 (6 bases). V was pared by 8 bases and J by 1 base, with 21 bases between. The CDR3 is 17 amino acids. Per the germline V gene, CDR1 is MNHEY and CDR2 is SVGEGT. The DNA of the CDR3 is TGTGCCAGCGGTTCAGAGATCGGGGGGCCGAGCAATCAGCCCCAGCATTTT. Amino acid sequence: CASGSEIGGPSNQPQHF.

The gene calls are TRBV2 and TRBJ1-1; tentative D call: TRBD1 (5 bases). Germline V CDR1 and CDR2: SNHLY, FYNNEI. This CDR3 comprises 14 residues. Trimming cost V 8 bases and J 4 bases, with 17 bases left between them. CDR3 sequence reads: CASGSDMAFTEAFF. CDR3 DNA sequence: TGTGCCAGCGGCTCGGACATGGCCTTCACTGAAGCTTTCTTT. The variable domain in full, with the rest retrieved from reference TRBV2 and TRBJ1-1, is EPEVTQTPSHQVTQMGQEVILRCVPISNHLYFYWYRQILGQKVEFLVSFYNNEISEKSEIFDDQFSVERPDGSNFTLKIRSTKLEDSAMYFCASGSDMAFTEAFFGQGTRLTVV.

For this clonotype: A much larger clone differs from this one at a single base, so this may be a read error. V and J are TRBV7-9 and TRBJ2-5; no clear D. Germline-derived CDR1 and CDR2 are SEHNR and FQNEAQ (reference sequence). The CDR3 has 12 residues. The chain's CDR3 is CASSLRAETRYF. CDR3 sequence (DNA): TGTGCCAGCAGCTTAAGGGCCGAGACCCGGTACTTC. The whole variable domain, filled in from reference TRBV7-9 and TRBJ2-5, reads DTGVSQNPRHKITKRGQNVTFRCDPISEHNRLYWYRQTLGQGPEFLTYFQNEAQLEKSRLLSDRFSAERPKGSFSTLEIQRTEQGDSAMYLCASSLRAETRYFGPGTRLLVL.